The clone carrying this T cell receptor beta chain was observed once. This record comes from a study of blood T cell repertoires in COVID-19. The data were produced by immunoSEQ multiplex PCR, yet TCRdb's version contains in-frame clones alone and is incomplete. The sample has over 200,000 clones; under 90% are singletons. Germline V gene sequence: CDR1 MDHEN, CDR2 SYDVKM. V was trimmed by 3 bases and J by 4 bases, leaving 12 bases between them. CDR3 length: 15 amino acids. This receptor was obtained from a man aged 55-75 years who had recovered from COVID-19. The rearrangement joins TRBV28 to TRBJ2-2; possibly TRBD2 for D (6 bases). The sequenced sample was PBMCs or T cells enriched from blood (not recorded which). The CDR3 DNA follows: TGTGCCAGCAGTTTCAGTTGGGACTTCACCGGGGAGCTGTTTTTT. It encodes CASSFSWDFTGELFF.